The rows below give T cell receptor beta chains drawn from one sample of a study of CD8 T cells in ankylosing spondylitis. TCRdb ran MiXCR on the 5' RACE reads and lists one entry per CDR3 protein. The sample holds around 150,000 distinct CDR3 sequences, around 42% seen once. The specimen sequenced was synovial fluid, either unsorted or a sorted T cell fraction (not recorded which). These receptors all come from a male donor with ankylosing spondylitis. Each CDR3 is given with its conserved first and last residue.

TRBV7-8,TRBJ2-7,CASSPDQGASEQYF
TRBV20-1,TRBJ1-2,CSAGSSGTANYGYTF
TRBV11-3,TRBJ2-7,CASSLDRAREQYF
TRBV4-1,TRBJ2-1,CASSQEGPAWGPIGNEQFF
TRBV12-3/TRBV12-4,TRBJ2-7,CASSPTGSSYEQYF
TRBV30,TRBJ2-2,CAWSLNKNTGELFF
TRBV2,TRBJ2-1,CASSEAGGGYEQFF
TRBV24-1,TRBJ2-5,CATSDPYEETQYF
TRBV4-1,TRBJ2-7,CASSQDLTGRTYEQYF
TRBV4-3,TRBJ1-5,CASSQHQGVQPQHF
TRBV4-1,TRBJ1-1,CASSQDANTEAFF
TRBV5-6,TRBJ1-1,CASRMIWEYEAFF
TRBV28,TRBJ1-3,CASSLFMGRNTIYF
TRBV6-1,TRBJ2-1,CASSRDGVNEQFF
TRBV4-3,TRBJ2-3,CASSQGGERDTQYF
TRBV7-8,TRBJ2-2,CASRQGGSGPNTGELFF
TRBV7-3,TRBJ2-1,CASSLGLAVSYNEQFF
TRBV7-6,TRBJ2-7,CASSLFPPGLADRRRSGQQYF
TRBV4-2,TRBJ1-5,CASSQDPGGFGNQPQHF
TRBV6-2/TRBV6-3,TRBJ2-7,CASSYRAQGVAEKTYEQYF
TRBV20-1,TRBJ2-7,CSARAGGPHSYEQYF
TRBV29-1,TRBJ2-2,CSVAGAYSRELFF
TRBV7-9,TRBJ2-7,CASSSTQSSYEQYF
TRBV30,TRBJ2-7,CAWSVQAGGPYEQYF
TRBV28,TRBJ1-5,CASSPSPGQPQHF
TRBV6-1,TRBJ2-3,CASSRDGATDTQYF
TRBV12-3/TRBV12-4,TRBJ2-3,CASSFFWDFRTDTQYF